The clone carrying this TCR beta chain has just a few counts. This entry belongs to a study of blood T cells in healthy people across ages. With 10 bases removed from V and 10 bases from J, the gap between germline ends came to 25 bases. Germline V gene sequence: CDR1 SEHNR, CDR2 FQNEAQ (reference sequence). This CDR3 spans 14 amino acids. For the second PCR, which ran for about 6 to 11 cycles, a sample-barcoded 5' primer and a J-beta primer mix were used. TCRdb analysed the 5' RACE reads with MiXCR anew, one entry per CDR3 protein. Of fewer than 650,000 distinct CDR3 sequences listed, about 26% are singletons. This sample was shared with a second study, whose subject was T cells of mothers and their children.

The rearrangement links TRBV7-9 to TRBJ1-2; D is unresolved. The TCR sequence derives from a boy younger than 10 in good health. Sequences were obtained from blood. The CDR3, as DNA: TGTGCCACCTGGTCGGGGAAGCGGAATAGTGTCTACACCTTC. Its protein product is CATWSGKRNSVYTF.